In its sample, the clone carrying this T cell receptor beta chain was seen many times. Amplification of the TCR beta CDR3 (from genomic DNA) was done by two-round multiplex PCR. TRBV and TRBJ genes each had their own specific primers in first-round PCR. One entry per CDR3 protein, called by TCRdb with MiXCR from the multiplex PCR reads. The top ten clones hold about 33% of a sample with 15,000 to 20,000 distinct CDR3 sequences, 45% to 50% of them seen once. The sample is drawn from a study of prognosis after radiotherapy for stage I lung cancer. About the research overall: Patients with tumors diagnosed as squamous cell carcinoma numbered about seven, and those with adenocarcinoma about 13.

Germline V gene lookup returns CDR1 GTSNPN and CDR2 SVGIG (reference sequence). V shed 2 bases, J shed 6 bases, and the junction held 11 bases outside the gene matches. CDR3 size: 15 residues. Sequencing used PBMCs, obtained before or after stereotactic body radiation therapy (not recorded which). This receptor was obtained from a donor over 45 with non-small cell lung cancer. The chain recombines TRBV30 with TRBJ2-7, with 9 positions matching TRBD2. CDR3 bases: TGTGCCTGGAGTCGTAGGGCGGGAGGGCCGGGCGAGCAGTACTTC. Encoded protein: CAWSRRAGGPGEQYF.